Listed below are T cell receptor beta chains from one sample, sequenced in a study of vaccination effects on CD4 cells after COVID-19. Their antigens remain unidentified. Measured with immunoSEQ multiplex PCR; TCRdb has only the in-frame clones, and not every one. There are tens of thousands of clones in the sample; 60% to 80% occur only once, and around 5.5% lies in the top ten. The sample here was CD4+ T cells from PBMCs cultured with HCoV-OC43 spike peptides, taken before COVID-19 vaccination. The receptors shown here come from a human donor who received a COVID-19 vaccine. The conserved cysteine and the conserved F or W are not part of the CDR3 here.

V,J,CDR3
TRBV5-1,TRBJ2-2,ASSTGTANTGELF
TRBV5-1,TRBJ2-3,ASASQGGFSTDTQY
TRBV18,TRBJ1-4,ASSPRPETNEKLF
TRBV18,TRBJ2-3,ASSPLPGLVSTDTQY
TRBV5-1,TRBJ2-3,ASSLLWGSTDTQY
TRBV12-3/TRBV12-4,TRBJ1-2,ASSLGEEYGYT
TRBV11-1,TRBJ2-1,ASSLDAGGNEQF
TRBV24-1,TRBJ2-3,ATSGLISPVSGGRSTDTQY
TRBV3-1/TRBV3-2,TRBJ2-5,ASSHSGETQY
TRBV5-1,TRBJ1-1,ASSLAAGSMNTEAF
TRBV5-8,TRBJ2-1,ASPAWFRPHNEQF
TRBV4-1,TRBJ2-5,ASSQWAGGKFQETQY
TRBV7-9,TRBJ2-1,ASSLGRKQF
TRBV2,TRBJ1-2,ASSPSGNLYGYT
TRBV9,TRBJ1-2,ASSATGGTGYT
TRBV19,TRBJ1-2,ASSIPGLIYGYT
TRBV6-2/TRBV6-3,TRBJ2-2,ASSYGAVGELF
TRBV7-8,TRBJ1-1,ASSPASGGGTEAF
TRBV7-3,TRBJ1-1,ASSLDRFRNTEAF
TRBV5-1,TRBJ1-6,ASSATGANSPLH
TRBV2,TRBJ1-4,ASSGPTGATNEKLF
TRBV19,TRBJ1-1,ASKDRGGFTEAF
TRBV29-1,TRBJ2-5,SVGVLRTSADKTQY
TRBV30,TRBJ1-6,AWSPQANSPLH
TRBV6-5,TRBJ1-2,ASSYRGYGYT
TRBV19,TRBJ2-2,ASSQHNTGELF
TRBV5-1,TRBJ1-6,ASSIGQGRAPLH
TRBV5-1,TRBJ2-2,ASSLTSGTNTGELF
TRBV12-3/TRBV12-4,TRBJ1-5,ASSRDRAQPQH
TRBV7-9,TRBJ2-2,ASSLRGLAGGMNTGELF
TRBV5-5,TRBJ1-2,ASSLVSGPRGYT
TRBV19,TRBJ1-6,ASNTPPDSPLH
TRBV27,TRBJ2-4,ASSTQGNIQY
TRBV30,TRBJ1-2,AWSAGTTYGYT
TRBV14,TRBJ2-2,ASSSVPAENTGELF
TRBV19,TRBJ1-6,ASSPRTGDSNSPLH
TRBV2,TRBJ1-1,ASSEAYRPNTEAF
TRBV19,TRBJ1-2,ASGPVTVGYGYT
TRBV14,TRBJ2-6,ASSHPGRSSGANVLT
TRBV6-5,TRBJ1-1,ASRFRVENTEAF
TRBV7-9,TRBJ2-6,ASSLAPGGSNVLT
TRBV7-8,TRBJ2-5,ASSLDPGQETQY
TRBV7-9,TRBJ2-2,ASSPEGANTGELF
TRBV7-9,TRBJ1-4,ASSPGGRGQANEKLF
TRBV5-1,TRBJ2-3,ASSLGLAGGRSTDTQY
TRBV7-9,TRBJ1-2,ASSLSELDGYT
TRBV4-1,TRBJ2-3,ASSQWTSGGAWTDTQY
TRBV5-1,TRBJ2-1,ASRDREGVNEQF
TRBV18,TRBJ1-2,ASSSSLTANYGYT
TRBV7-2,TRBJ1-1,ASSSHRVSTEAF
TRBV11-1,TRBJ2-1,ASSFLAGLGNEQF
TRBV6-6,TRBJ2-3,ASSTLTGGSTDTQY
TRBV5-8,TRBJ2-3,ASPTSGGADTQY
TRBV5-6,TRBJ2-3,ASSLNTGGADTQY
TRBV7-9,TRBJ1-1,ASSSLGGPNTEAF
TRBV21-1,TRBJ1-1,ASPGRKNTEAF
TRBV6-5,TRBJ1-2,ASTSQQGAGGYT
TRBV10-1,TRBJ1-1,ATSGRLVVTEAF
TRBV2,TRBJ2-3,ASTSGQGRASDTQY
TRBV5-4,TRBJ1-5,ASSLDWGQPQH